This entry describes one TCR beta chain. Its matching antigen is unknown. Cells defined as naive were viable CD3+CD4+ or CD3+CD8+ and CCR7+CD45RA+CD45RO-CD95-CD27+CD28+. On the day of bone marrow donation, the related graft donor provided peripheral blood. V was trimmed by 5 bases and J by 2 bases, leaving 13 bases between them. Looked up from germline, CDR1 is LNHDA and CDR2 is SQIVND (reference sequence). The CDR3 spans 14 residues. This sample is part of a study of T cells after posttransplantation cyclophosphamide. General study points: Blood and skin or GI T cell repertoires showed limited TRB overlap. Recipient CMV seropositivity and CMV reactivation strongly tracked TRB clonality. Later post-transplant blood repertoires were often dominated by donor CD8+ memory clones.

Profiling relied on immunoSEQ multiplex PCR, and the TCRdb table lists in-frame clones only, not all of them. The sample holds some 20,000 clones, around 97% seen once. The V call is TRBV19, the J call TRBJ2-7, with a tentative D call TRBD2 (6 bases). The source material was naive CD4+ T cells sorted from PBMCs. The sequence was obtained from a middle-aged man in good health, CMV-negative, and a related stem cell transplant donor. CDR3 sequence reads: CASSPRGIAYEQYF. DNA for the CDR3: TGTGCCAGTAGTCCCCGGGGGATTGCCTACGAGCAGTACTTC.